The source of this T cell receptor beta chain is a study of cytomegalovirus exposure and HLA in healthy donors. The CDR3 has 14 residues. The V segment lost 10 bases and the J segment 2 bases; nucleotides outside the gene matches: 3. Germline V gene lookup returns CDR1 LNHDA and CDR2 SQIVND (reference sequence). PCR primers comprised 60 Vbeta and 13 Jbeta primers. Data came from immunoSEQ multiplex PCR; TCRdb stores just in-frame clones and leaves some out. This repertoire comprises 200,000 or so clones; its ten largest clones make up roughly 0.74%. The TCR was taken from a boy between 10 and 17 years old in good health and CMV-seronegative. Sequencing was done on a sample of PBMCs. The chain has TRBV19 and TRBJ2-6, with 9 bases aligning to TRBD2. CDR3 sequence reads: CATAGGAGANVLTF. The CDR3 DNA is TGTGCCACCGCGGGGGGGGCTGGGGCCAACGTCCTGACTTTC.